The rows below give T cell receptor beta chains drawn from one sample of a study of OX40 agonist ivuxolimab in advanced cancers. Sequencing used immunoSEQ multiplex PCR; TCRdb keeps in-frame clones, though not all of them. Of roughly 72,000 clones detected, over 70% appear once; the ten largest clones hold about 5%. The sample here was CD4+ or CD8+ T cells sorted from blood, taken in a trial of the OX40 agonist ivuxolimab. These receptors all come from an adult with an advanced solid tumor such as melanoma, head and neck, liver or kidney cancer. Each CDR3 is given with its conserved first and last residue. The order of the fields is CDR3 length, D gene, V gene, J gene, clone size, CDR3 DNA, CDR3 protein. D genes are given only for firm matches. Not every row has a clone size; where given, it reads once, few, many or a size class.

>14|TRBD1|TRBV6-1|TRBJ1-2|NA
TGTGCCAGCAGTGAAGCCAGGGGGGGGCTGGGCTACACCTTC
CASSEARGGLGYTF
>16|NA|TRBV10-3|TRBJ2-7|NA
TGTGCCGCGCAGGGCGTCCCCGGGACGGCCTCCTACGAGCAGTACTTC
CAAQGVPGTASYEQYF
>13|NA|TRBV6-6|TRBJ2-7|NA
TGTGCCAGCAGTTACTCGAAGTACTACGAGCAGTACTTC
CASSYSKYYEQYF
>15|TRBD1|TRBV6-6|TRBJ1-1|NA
TGTGCCAGCAGTTACTCTGGACAGGGAAAGACTGAAGCTTTCTTT
CASSYSGQGKTEAFF
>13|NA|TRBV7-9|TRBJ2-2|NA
TGTGCCAGCAGCCCAGTGGGGGGCGGGGAGCTGTTTTTT
CASSPVGGGELFF
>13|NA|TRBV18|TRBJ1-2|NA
TGTGCCAGCTCAGCAGAAGCAGAGCTGGGCTACACCTTC
CASSAEAELGYTF
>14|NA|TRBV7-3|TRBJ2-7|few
TGTGCCAGCAGCTCCGGACTGGAACCCTACGAGCAGTACTTC
CASSSGLEPYEQYF
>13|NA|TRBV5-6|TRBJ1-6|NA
TGTGCCAGCAGCTTGCAAAGGGATTCACCCCTCCACTTT
CASSLQRDSPLHF
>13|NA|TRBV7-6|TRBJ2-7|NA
TGTGCCAGCAGCTTAACCAGCGCCAACGAGCAGTACTTC
CASSLTSANEQYF
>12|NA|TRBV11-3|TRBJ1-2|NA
TGTGCCAGCAGCTTACAGGGTCATGGCTACACCTTC
CASSLQGHGYTF
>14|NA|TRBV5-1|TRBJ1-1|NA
TGCGCCAGCAGGAATCCTCAAGGAGGCACTGAAGCTTTCTTT
CASRNPQGGTEAFF
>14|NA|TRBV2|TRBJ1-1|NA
TGTGCCAGCAGTTACCTTGACTTAAACACTGAAGCTTTCTTT
CASSYLDLNTEAFF
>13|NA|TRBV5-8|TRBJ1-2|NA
TGTGCCAGCAGAAGGGACTTCTTCTATGGCTACACCTTC
CASRRDFFYGYTF
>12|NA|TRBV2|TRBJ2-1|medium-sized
TGTGCCAGCAGTTATACTGAAGGGGAGCAGTTCTTC
CASSYTEGEQFF
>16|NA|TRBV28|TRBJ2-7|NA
TGTGCCAGCAGCATAATGACCCCAATAGGGGGGGGCCAGTGGTACTTC
CASSIMTPIGGGQWYF
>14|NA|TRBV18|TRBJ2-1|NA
TGTGCCAGCTCGCCCTTAGGGGTGAATTATGAGCAGTTCTTC
CASSPLGVNYEQFF
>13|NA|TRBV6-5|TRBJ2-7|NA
TGTGCCAGCAGTTCCGAGGACGGATACGAGCAGTACTTC
CASSSEDGYEQYF
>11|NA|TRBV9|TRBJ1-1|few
TGTGCCAGCAGACAGAACACTGAAGCTTTCTTT
CASRQNTEAFF
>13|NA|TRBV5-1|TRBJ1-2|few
TGCGCCAGCAGCCCGGACAGTTTTTATGGCTACACCTTC
CASSPDSFYGYTF
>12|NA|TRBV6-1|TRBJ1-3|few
TGTGCCAGCAGAGCAGTTGGAAACACCATATATTTT
CASRAVGNTIYF
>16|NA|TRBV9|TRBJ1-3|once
TGTGCCAGCAGCGTCCTGGGGGGATCCGCTGGAAACACCATATATTTT
CASSVLGGSAGNTIYF
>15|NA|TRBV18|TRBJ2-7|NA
TGTGCCAGCTCACCTCCGACAGGGAGGCCCGGCGAGCAGTACTTC
CASSPPTGRPGEQYF
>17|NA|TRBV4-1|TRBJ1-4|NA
TGCGCCAGCAGCAAACTTTGGACAGTCGGGACGAATGAAAAACTGTTTTTT
CASSKLWTVGTNEKLFF
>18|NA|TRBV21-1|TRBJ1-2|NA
TGTGCCAGCAGCAAAGTTAAGTATGCGTTGGGCCCTAACTATGGCTACACCTTC
CASSKVKYALGPNYGYTF
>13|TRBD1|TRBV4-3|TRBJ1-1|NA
TGCGCCAGCAGCCCAGGACAGGGTGCTGAAGCTTTCTTT
CASSPGQGAEAFF
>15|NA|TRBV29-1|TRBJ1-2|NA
TGCAGCGTTGCGCCCGGCCGGGGGGTCCCCTATGGCTACACCTTC
CSVAPGRGVPYGYTF
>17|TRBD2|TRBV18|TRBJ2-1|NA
TGTGCCAGCTCACCAATCAGAGCGGGAGTCGGGGACAATGAGCAGTTCTTC
CASSPIRAGVGDNEQFF
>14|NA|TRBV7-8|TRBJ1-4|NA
TGTGCCAGCAGCTTAGATCGCAGCGGGGAAAAACTGTTTTTT
CASSLDRSGEKLFF